Listed below are T cell receptor beta chains from one sample, sequenced in a study of T-cell memory formation after mild COVID-19. TCRdb reanalysed the 5' RACE reads using MiXCR and keeps one entry per CDR3 protein. The repertoire consists of hundreds of thousands of distinct CDR3 sequences, with around 19% occurring once and the leading ten covering around a fifth. Sequenced: PBMCs or a T cell subset sorted from them (not recorded which). The receptors originated from a man between 18 and 35 years old who had mild COVID-19 (a few samples of this study predate the infection). Cell type and time point are not known. Each CDR3 is given without its conserved first and last residue. Fields, in order: CDR3 length, V gene, J gene, CDR3 protein.

length: 14
V: TRBV24-1
J: TRBJ2-5
CDR3: ATSDSAGVLQETQY

length: 10
V: TRBV6-5
J: TRBJ2-5
CDR3: ASSYIGETQY

length: 15
V: TRBV24-1
J: TRBJ2-1
CDR3: ATSDRTGQGSFNEQF

length: 12
V: TRBV4-1
J: TRBJ2-2
CDR3: ASSQDWGMGELF

length: 10
V: TRBV29-1
J: TRBJ2-3
CDR3: SVVTTTDTQY

length: 13
V: TRBV24-1
J: TRBJ1-1
CDR3: ATSDMDRVSTEAF

length: 15
V: TRBV4-1
J: TRBJ1-3
CDR3: ASSQGATRGAGNTIY

length: 11
V: TRBV5-1
J: TRBJ2-1
CDR3: ASSRGRENEQF

length: 12
V: TRBV7-3
J: TRBJ2-3
CDR3: ASSSNGGSDTQY

length: 13
V: TRBV20-1
J: TRBJ2-3
CDR3: SATATSDGVDTQY

length: 13
V: TRBV5-1
J: TRBJ2-1
CDR3: ASSLAAGLYNEQF

length: 13
V: TRBV4-1
J: TRBJ1-5
CDR3: ASSQGDRFNQPQH

length: 10
V: TRBV7-9
J: TRBJ2-2
CDR3: ASSLAARKLF

length: 13
V: TRBV29-1
J: TRBJ2-6
CDR3: SVGGPRSGANVLT

length: 13
V: TRBV6-5
J: TRBJ1-5
CDR3: ASSYSGQVNQPQH

length: 14
V: TRBV5-1
J: TRBJ2-3
CDR3: ASSFETGVLRGTQY

length: 13
V: TRBV25-1
J: TRBJ1-2
CDR3: ASSELGDTNQGYT

length: 13
V: TRBV7-7
J: TRBJ2-3
CDR3: ASSPHGGGMDTQY

length: 12
V: TRBV7-3
J: TRBJ2-1
CDR3: ASGNGGAMARQF

length: 14
V: TRBV11-2
J: TRBJ2-5
CDR3: ASSFGGQSRTGAQY

length: 12
V: TRBV7-2
J: TRBJ2-1
CDR3: ASSLGLAGSEQF

length: 13
V: TRBV20-1
J: TRBJ2-3
CDR3: SAWTSLGRTDTQY

length: 9
V: TRBV6-5
J: TRBJ2-2
CDR3: ASRSLGELF

length: 10
V: TRBV27
J: TRBJ2-2
CDR3: ASSGARGELF

length: 12
V: TRBV12-3/TRBV12-4
J: TRBJ1-6
CDR3: ASSLPRPNSPLH

length: 14
V: TRBV10-2
J: TRBJ2-5
CDR3: ASNSGLYRVKETQY

length: 18
V: TRBV24-1
J: TRBJ1-1
CDR3: ATSDQGPSGRGPTSTEAF

length: 14
V: TRBV12-3/TRBV12-4
J: TRBJ2-3
CDR3: ASSSLAGGFPDTQY

length: 11
V: TRBV20-1
J: TRBJ2-2
CDR3: SARARADGELF

length: 12
V: TRBV20-1
J: TRBJ2-1
CDR3: SAREVAGDNEQF

length: 14
V: TRBV19
J: TRBJ1-6
CDR3: ASSSLQGQSSSPLH

length: 14
V: TRBV6-5
J: TRBJ1-5
CDR3: ASSSLEGGKHQPQH

length: 12
V: TRBV28
J: TRBJ1-4
CDR3: ASSLGVGSEKLF

length: 13
V: TRBV20-1
J: TRBJ1-6
CDR3: SARVGQGLNSPLH

length: 13
V: TRBV6-5
J: TRBJ2-1
CDR3: ASSQRTSGGVEQF

length: 12
V: TRBV12-3/TRBV12-4
J: TRBJ2-1
CDR3: ASSWRQGAYEQF

length: 13
V: TRBV4-1
J: TRBJ2-3
CDR3: ASSQGAATTDTQY

length: 12
V: TRBV3-1
J: TRBJ2-2
CDR3: ASSQEGKTGELF

length: 11
V: TRBV7-2
J: TRBJ2-3
CDR3: ASSRRGGDTQY

length: 13
V: TRBV6-5
J: TRBJ2-7
CDR3: ASSYRDSSSYEQY

length: 12
V: TRBV20-1
J: TRBJ2-3
CDR3: SARQGASTDTQY

length: 13
V: TRBV10-1
J: TRBJ2-6
CDR3: ASSEIRSGANVLT

length: 14
V: TRBV4-2
J: TRBJ2-5
CDR3: ASSPTSGGNGETQY

length: 13
V: TRBV5-6
J: TRBJ2-2
CDR3: ASSPINQDTGELF

length: 15
V: TRBV14
J: TRBJ1-2
CDR3: ASSQDLGGTESYGYT

length: 13
V: TRBV5-1
J: TRBJ1-1
CDR3: ASTGTGNSDTEAF

length: 14
V: TRBV5-1
J: TRBJ2-5
CDR3: ASSPTGQGPQETQY

length: 12
V: TRBV7-8
J: TRBJ2-3
CDR3: ASSLVETTDTQY

length: 11
V: TRBV12-3/TRBV12-4
J: TRBJ2-7
CDR3: ASNRDNSYEQY

length: 12
V: TRBV7-9
J: TRBJ2-7
CDR3: ASSVSLNPLEQY

length: 11
V: TRBV6-5
J: TRBJ2-7
CDR3: ASSYMDGYEQY

length: 13
V: TRBV7-2
J: TRBJ1-2
CDR3: ASSLSGQYNYGYT

length: 14
V: TRBV12-3/TRBV12-4
J: TRBJ1-4
CDR3: ASSPWGGGRHEKLF